The 26 T cell receptor beta chains below all came from one sample that was sequenced in a study of blood T cell repertoires in COVID-19. Sequenced by immunoSEQ multiplex PCR; TCRdb stores in-frame clones only, minus some. The data contain about 130,000 clones, roughly 83% of them singletons. Sequencing was done on a sample of peripheral blood. The receptors here all came from a human donor in a cohort sampled during active COVID-19.

A single count supports this clone. The J gene is TRBJ2-1, the V gene TRBV19; 9 bases line up with TRBD1. Germline V gene lookup returns CDR1 LNHDA and CDR2 SQIVND (reference sequence). CDR3 length equals 16 residues. The V segment lost 4 bases and the J segment 6 bases; nucleotides outside the gene matches: 10. CDR3 sequence: CASSRAGTGYSNEQFF. CDR3 sequence (DNA): TGTGCCAGTAGTAGAGCCGGGACAGGGTATAGCAATGAGCAGTTCTTC.

This clone was counted a single time. The V and J genes are TRBV11-2 and TRBJ2-2; 11 nucleotides align to TRBD2. Germline CDR1 is SGHAT and CDR2 is FQNNGV. CDR3 length: 16 residues. The J segment lost 3 bases and the V segment lost 2 bases, leaving 2 bases of the junction unmatched. The CDR3, as DNA: TGTGCCAGCAGCTTAACTAGCGGGAGCTACACCGGGGAGCTGTTTTTT. Protein product: CASSLTSGSYTGELFF.

The rearrangement uses TRBV12-2 and TRBJ1-2; the table assigns TRBD1, which was not confirmed against the DNA. TRBV12-2 is a pseudogene locus. The CDR3 is made up of 15 amino acids. The CDR3 protein is CASRSMTDRAARYTF. The CDR3 DNA sequence: TGTGCAAGTCGTTCAATGACGGACAGGGCCGCTAGATACACCTTC.

The rearrangement uses TRBV6-1 and TRBJ2-1, with D possibly matching TRBD2 (6 bases). Germline assignment: CDR1 MNHNS and CDR2 SASEGT. V was shortened by 3 bases and J by 6 bases, with 6 bases between the two germline ends. CDR3 length: 12 residues. DNA for the CDR3: TGTGCCAGCAGTGAGACTAGCAATGAGCAGTTCTTC. It encodes CASSETSNEQFF.

The chain uses TRBV2 and TRBJ2-5, with TRBD2 matching over 8 bases. The CDR3 runs 17 residues. V shed 1 base and J 3 bases; nucleotides not matched to a gene: 10. The germline gives CDR1 SNHLY, CDR2 FYNNEI. The DNA for the CDR3 is TGTGCCAGCAGTGAAGACTGGGCTAGCGGGTCCAAAGAGACCCAGTACTTC. Residues: CASSEDWASGSKETQYF.

V gene TRBV3-1 (or the pseudogene TRBV3-2) combines with J gene TRBJ2-3; 7 positions match TRBD2. The junction had 14 bases not matched to a gene; V was cut back by 1 base and J by 4 bases. This CDR3 comprises 18 residues. CDR1 and CDR2 from the germline V gene are LGHDT and YNNKEL (reference sequence). The DNA for the CDR3 is TGTGCCAGCAGCCAAGTGCCGTTGGCCGGGAGGAACTCAGATACGCAGTATTTT. This sequence encodes CASSQVPLAGRNSDTQYF.

The count of this clone is one. The J gene is TRBJ1-2, the V gene TRBV7-9, with D perhaps TRBD1 (5 bases). Per the germline V gene, CDR1 is SEHNR and CDR2 is FQNEAQ (reference sequence). The CDR3 loop spans 15 amino acids. Trimming cost V 5 bases and J 4 bases, with 17 bases left between them. CDR3 protein: CASSHPPSGFYGYTF. The CDR3 DNA reads as TGTGCCAGCAGCCACCCGCCCTCAGGGTTCTATGGCTACACCTTC.

J is TRBJ2-3 and V is TRBV24-1, with 9 bases fitting TRBD1. Germline CDR1 is KGHDR and CDR2 is SFDVKD. CDR3 size: 16 residues. The junction had 5 bases not matched to a gene; V was cut back by 2 bases and J by 3 bases. CDR3 amino acids: CATSDSQGAQTDTQYF. CDR3 nucleotide sequence: TGTGCCACCAGTGATTCACAGGGGGCGCAAACAGATACGCAGTATTTT.

Notes on this clone: This sample also contains other DNA sequences that code for the same CDR3. V and J are TRBV11-2 and TRBJ2-7, with a tentative D call TRBD2 (5 bases). The CDR3 consists of 11 residues. Germline V gene data show CDR1 as SGHAT and CDR2 as FQNNGV. The germline V and J ends were trimmed by 5 bases and 5 bases, with 7 bases remaining between them. CDR3 DNA sequence: TGTGCCAGCAGCCTCGGGAACGAGCAGTACTTC. Amino acids: CASSLGNEQYF.

The chain joins TRBV7-2 to TRBJ2-7; 8 bases are a match to TRBD1. J gave up 1 base and V 2 bases, and 1 base lay outside the gene matches. Germline V gives CDR1 SGHTA, CDR2 FQGNSA. The length of the CDR3 is 14 residues. The CDR3 spells CASSLRDRSYEQYF. The CDR3 DNA reads as TGTGCCAGCAGCTTACGGGACAGGTCCTACGAGCAGTACTTC.

The genes are TRBV4-2 and TRBJ1-6, with a tentative D call TRBD1 (5 bases). The CDR3 is 14 amino acids. The V and J ends lost 1 base and 12 bases respectively, with 13 bases between them. Germline CDR1 and CDR2: LGHNA and YNFKEQ. CDR3: CASSQGGLEKPLHF. The CDR3 nucleotides read TGTGCCAGCAGCCAAGGGGGCCTAGAAAAACCCCTCCACTTT.

This chain uses TRBV15 with TRBJ1-1; the D gene is possibly TRBD1 (5 bases). CDR3 size: 13 residues. V was clipped by 8 bases and J by 1 base, with 11 bases between them. Germline V gene lookup returns CDR1 LNHNV and CDR2 YYDKDF (reference sequence). CDR3 nucleotides: TGTGCCACCCGTTGGGGGGGGAACACTGAAGCTTTCTTT. This translates into CATRWGGNTEAFF.

The chain employs TRBV2 and TRBJ1-4, with no clear D. The CDR3 is 15 amino acids. The germline gives CDR1 SNHLY, CDR2 FYNNEI. The V end was cut by 4 bases, the J end by 1 base, with 10 bases between. Here the CDR3 DNA reads TGTGCCAGCAGTGGCCGGGAGAGAACTAATGAAAAACTGTTTTTT. As protein: CASSGRERTNEKLFF. The full variable domain, with the rest looked up from reference TRBV2 and TRBJ1-4, is EPEVTQTPSHQVTQMGQEVILRCVPISNHLYFYWYRQILGQKVEFLVSFYNNEISEKSEIFDDQFSVERPDGSNFTLKIRSTKLEDSAMYFCASSGRERTNEKLFFGSGTQLSVL.

J is TRBJ1-4 and V is TRBV11-2; TRBD1 agrees at 8 bases. The germline CDR1 and CDR2 sequences are SGHAT and FQNNGV. The CDR3 is 15 residues long. Unmatched junction bases numbered 10, after V lost 5 bases and J lost 8 bases. The CDR3 nucleotides read TGTGCCAGCAGCCCGACAGGGGCGCTAGGCGAAAAACTGTTTTTT. Translated: CASSPTGALGEKLFF.

This clone was observed a single time. The CDR3 DNA follows: TGTGCCAGCTCACCTTCCGCCGGGGACTCTCAGCCCCAGCATTTT. This codes for CASSPSAGDSQPQHF. J is TRBJ1-5 and V is TRBV18; possibly TRBD1 for D (5 bases). The CDR3 contains 15 residues. Per the germline V gene, CDR1 is KGHSH and CDR2 is LQKENI. V lost 3 bases and J 6 bases, leaving 15 bases between the germline ends.

V is TRBV12-3 or TRBV12-4 and J is TRBJ1-3, with D tentatively TRBD1 (5 bases). The CDR3 sequence is 11 residues long. Trimming removed 6 bases at V and 9 bases at J, with 9 bases between. The CDR3 DNA sequence: TGTGCCAGCAGCGGGGGGGGCACCATATATTTT. The encoded protein is CASSGGGTIYF.

The chain joins TRBV5-5 to TRBJ2-7; 13 nucleotides match TRBD2. CDR3 length: 15 amino acids. Germline V gene lookup returns CDR1 SGHKS and CDR2 YYEKEE (reference sequence). V lost 4 bases to trimming and J lost 3 bases; unmatched junction nucleotides: 4. The DNA of the CDR3 is TGTGCCAGCAGCCCTGGACTAGCGGGAGACTACGAGCAGTACTTC. It encodes CASSPGLAGDYEQYF.

In the case of this clone: The same CDR3 arises from other DNA sequences in this sample as well. J is TRBJ1-1 and V is TRBV18; tentative D call: TRBD1 (5 bases). Germline CDR1 KGHSH, CDR2 LQKENI. V was clipped by 0 bases and J by 1 base, with 9 bases between them. The CDR3 extends over 15 amino acids. This CDR3 reads CASSPPAGQNTEAFF. The CDR3 nucleotides read TGTGCCAGCTCACCACCTGCAGGGCAGAACACTGAAGCTTTCTTT.

This clone was observed a few times. This chain uses TRBV5-1 with TRBJ2-7; weak D call: TRBD1 (6 bases). The germline V and J ends were trimmed by 0 bases and 9 bases, with 16 bases remaining between them. The CDR3 is 14 amino acids. The germline CDR1 and CDR2 sequences are SGHRS and YFSETQ. CDR3 region: CASSLEGGRGRQYF. DNA of the CDR3: TGCGCCAGCAGCTTGGAAGGCGGCAGGGGAAGGCAGTACTTC. Drawing the rest from reference TRBV5-1 and TRBJ2-7, the complete variable domain is KAGVTQTPRYLIKTRGQQVTLSCSPISGHRSVSWYQQTPGQGLQFLFEYFSETQRNKGNFPGRFSGRQFSNSRSEMNVSTLELGDSALYLCASSLEGGRGRQYFGPGTRLTVT.

This clone was seen a handful of times. The rearrangement joins TRBV7-9 to TRBJ2-7, with a possible D match to TRBD2 (6 bases). The CDR3 loop spans 13 amino acids. The V and J ends lost 1 base and 7 bases respectively, with 11 bases between them. Germline-derived CDR1 and CDR2 are SEHNR and FQNEAQ (reference sequence). The DNA of the CDR3 is TGTGCCAGCAGCTTAGGTCCGGGGGTTGAGCAGTACTTC. Residues: CASSLGPGVEQYF.

The V and J genes are TRBV19 and TRBJ1-1; D is ambiguous. Per germline, CDR1 LNHDA and CDR2 SQIVND (reference sequence). Deletions cut 1 base from V and 1 base from J, with 7 bases between. The CDR3 runs 14 residues. The CDR3 nucleotides read TGTGCCAGTAGTATAGTGTACGGGAACACTGAAGCTTTCTTT. Its translation: CASSIVYGNTEAFF.

The J gene is TRBJ2-1, the V gene TRBV27; 14 bases agree with TRBD2. V lost 6 bases and J lost 9; bases outside the gene matches: 13. The V gene's germline CDR1 is MNHEY and CDR2 SMNVEV (reference sequence). The CDR3 spans 17 residues. The CDR3 DNA reads as TGTGCCAGCAGCCCGACTTGGACTAGCGGGAGGTTGGTTGAGCAGTTCTTC. Protein sequence: CASSPTWTSGRLVEQFF.

V is TRBV10-2 and J is TRBJ2-7, with a weak D call TRBD2 (5 bases). This CDR3 comprises 14 residues. The V gene's germline CDR1 is WSHSY and CDR2 SAAADI. V lost 0 bases and J 6 bases, leaving 12 bases between the germline ends. The CDR3 DNA reads TGCGCCAGCAGTGAGTCGAAGGGAGTGCTCGAGCAGTACTTC. Translated: CASSESKGVLEQYF.

The V and J genes are TRBV7-9 and TRBJ1-1, with D possibly matching TRBD1 (5 bases). V was clipped by 1 base and J by 0 bases, with 9 bases between them. Germline V lookup: CDR1 SEHNR, CDR2 FQNEAQ (reference sequence). The CDR3 is 15 residues long. Written as DNA, the CDR3 is TGTGCCAGCAGCTTAGGGGGGACTATGAACACTGAAGCTTTCTTT. This sequence encodes CASSLGGTMNTEAFF. The full variable domain, rest sourced from reference TRBV7-9 and TRBJ1-1, is DTGVSQNPRHKITKRGQNVTFRCDPISEHNRLYWYRQTLGQGPEFLTYFQNEAQLEKSRLLSDRFSAERPKGSFSTLEIQRTEQGDSAMYLCASSLGGTMNTEAFFGQGTRLTVV.

This chain links TRBV7-2 with TRBJ2-2; 16 positions agree with TRBD2. Germline V gives CDR1 SGHTA, CDR2 FQGNSA. The CDR3 has 18 amino acids. Germline trimming cut 5 bases from V and 4 bases from J; bases unmatched to any gene: 7. The CDR3 loop is CASSPGLAGGRVTGELFF. The CDR3 region has the DNA TGTGCCAGCAGCCCGGGACTAGCGGGAGGGCGGGTCACCGGGGAGCTGTTTTTT. The full variable domain, in which reference TRBV7-2 and TRBJ2-2 provide the parts outside the CDR3, is GAGVSQSPSNKVTEKGKDVELRCDPISGHTALYWYRQSLGQGLEFLIYFQGNSAPDKSGLPSDRFSAERTGGSVSTLTIQRTQQEDSAVYLCASSPGLAGGRVTGELFFGEGSRLTVL.

This sequence joins TRBV3-1 (or the pseudogene TRBV3-2) and TRBJ2-7; a weak D match, TRBD2 (6 bases). The CDR3 runs 14 residues. The V gene's germline CDR1 is LGHDT and CDR2 YNNKEL (reference sequence). V dropped 4 bases and J dropped 3 bases, with 13 bases sitting between them. The CDR3 reads CASSPRGGYYEQYF. Here the CDR3 DNA reads TGTGCCAGCAGCCCGCGGGGCGGATACTACGAGCAGTACTTC.